A selection of T cell receptor beta chains follows, all from one sample in a study of CD8+ T cells in alopecia areata. Method: immunoSEQ multiplex PCR; TCRdb's copy keeps in-frame clones and lacks some. The table has 130,000 or so clones, 86% seen once. The sample was CD8+ T cells sorted from blood, taken at week 4, from a patient treated with tofacitinib. The receptors shown here come from a human donor with alopecia areata. CDR3s include the opening cysteine and the closing phenylalanine or tryptophan. The order of the fields is V gene, J gene, D gene, clone size, CDR3 DNA, CDR3 protein. D genes are given only for firm matches. Only some rows state a clone size, as once, few, many or a class for expanded clones.

v_call: TRBV6-6; j_call: TRBJ2-1; d_call: TRBD2; clone_size: once; cdr3_nt: TGTGCCAGCAGCCTGACTAGCGGCTACAATGAGCAGTTCTTC; cdr3_aa: CASSLTSGYNEQFF
v_call: TRBV5-1; j_call: TRBJ2-7; d_call: -; clone_size: -; cdr3_nt: TGCGCCAGCAGCTTGGGCGGAAGCTCCTACGAGCAGTACTTC; cdr3_aa: CASSLGGSSYEQYF
v_call: TRBV29-1; j_call: TRBJ2-7; d_call: TRBD1; clone_size: -; cdr3_nt: TGCAGCGTTGAAGTCTATGACAGGGGGCTAACGTACGAGCAGTACTTC; cdr3_aa: CSVEVYDRGLTYEQYF
v_call: TRBV18; j_call: TRBJ2-1; d_call: -; clone_size: -; cdr3_nt: TGTGCCAGCTCACCAGTCCCTATAAAGGACCTAACATTATCCTACAATGAGCAGTTCTTC; cdr3_aa: CASSPVPIKDLTLSYNEQFF
v_call: TRBV27; j_call: TRBJ2-4; d_call: -; clone_size: -; cdr3_nt: TGTGCCAGCAGTTTATACGGCAGGGTGAAAGCCAAAAACATTCAGTACTTC; cdr3_aa: CASSLYGRVKAKNIQYF
v_call: TRBV14; j_call: TRBJ2-5; d_call: -; clone_size: -; cdr3_nt: TGTGCCAGCAGCCAAGGGGGGAGCATCCAAGAGACCCAGTACTTC; cdr3_aa: CASSQGGSIQETQYF
v_call: TRBV4-1; j_call: TRBJ2-1; d_call: -; clone_size: few; cdr3_nt: TGCGCCAGCAGCCAGGAACAGTTGGAGTTTTACAATGAGCAGTTCTTC; cdr3_aa: CASSQEQLEFYNEQFF
v_call: TRBV5-4; j_call: TRBJ2-7; d_call: -; clone_size: -; cdr3_nt: TGTGCCAGCAGCTTGGAGTCAGGGAACACGAACGAGCAGTACTTC; cdr3_aa: CASSLESGNTNEQYF
v_call: TRBV27; j_call: TRBJ2-7; d_call: -; clone_size: -; cdr3_nt: TGTGCCAGCAGATCGGGCAGCTACTACGAGCAGTACTTC; cdr3_aa: CASRSGSYYEQYF
v_call: TRBV19; j_call: TRBJ1-1; d_call: -; clone_size: once; cdr3_nt: TGTGCCAGTAGTATCGTGGGTCTGGGGAACACTGAAGCTTTCTTT; cdr3_aa: CASSIVGLGNTEAFF
v_call: TRBV4-1; j_call: TRBJ2-7; d_call: -; clone_size: -; cdr3_nt: TGCGCCAGCAGCCAAGATCAAGGGGAGCAGTACTTC; cdr3_aa: CASSQDQGEQYF
v_call: TRBV29-1; j_call: TRBJ2-3; d_call: -; clone_size: -; cdr3_nt: TGCAGCGCCGATGGGTCCTTTCTAGATACGCAGTATTTT; cdr3_aa: CSADGSFLDTQYF
v_call: TRBV29-1; j_call: TRBJ1-2; d_call: -; clone_size: -; cdr3_nt: TGCAGCGTTGGAGGAGTGGGTAACTATGGCTACACCTTC; cdr3_aa: CSVGGVGNYGYTF
v_call: TRBV9; j_call: TRBJ2-2; d_call: -; clone_size: -; cdr3_nt: TGTGCCAGCCTAGAAGAGGGTACCGGGGAGCTGTTTTTT; cdr3_aa: CASLEEGTGELFF
v_call: TRBV5-4; j_call: TRBJ2-3; d_call: -; clone_size: -; cdr3_nt: TGTGCCAGCAGCGGGGGGACAGCAGATACGCAGTATTTT; cdr3_aa: CASSGGTADTQYF
v_call: TRBV9; j_call: TRBJ2-6; d_call: -; clone_size: -; cdr3_nt: TGTGCCAGCAGCCCAGTGGGGAACTCTGGGGCCAACGTCCTGACTTTC; cdr3_aa: CASSPVGNSGANVLTF
v_call: TRBV5-1; j_call: TRBJ2-7; d_call: TRBD1; clone_size: -; cdr3_nt: TGCGCCAGCAGCAACGGACAGGGTAGGATCGAGCAGTACTTC; cdr3_aa: CASSNGQGRIEQYF
v_call: TRBV19; j_call: TRBJ2-4; d_call: -; clone_size: -; cdr3_nt: TGTGCCAGTCAGGAATTCTTCGGGGGGCCAGCCAAAAACATTCAGTACTTC; cdr3_aa: CASQEFFGGPAKNIQYF
v_call: TRBV27; j_call: TRBJ1-1; d_call: TRBD1; clone_size: once; cdr3_nt: TGTGCCAGCAGTTTATCGGGACAGGGGTCACCTCTCTCAAGAGCTTTCTTT; cdr3_aa: CASSLSGQGSPLSRAFF
v_call: TRBV6-5; j_call: TRBJ2-7; d_call: -; clone_size: -; cdr3_nt: TGTGCCAGCAGTTACATGTTTGGGGGCTACGAGCAGTACTTC; cdr3_aa: CASSYMFGGYEQYF
v_call: TRBV9; j_call: TRBJ1-2; d_call: -; clone_size: -; cdr3_nt: TGTGCCAGCAGCGTAGAGGCTTGGCACTCCGCTAACTATGGCTACACCTTC; cdr3_aa: CASSVEAWHSANYGYTF
v_call: TRBV23-1; j_call: TRBJ2-2; d_call: -; clone_size: -; cdr3_nt: TGCGCCAGCCATATTAGGGCATGGGAACAGGGGAACACCGGGGAGCTGTTTTTT; cdr3_aa: CASHIRAWEQGNTGELFF
v_call: TRBV29-1; j_call: TRBJ2-4; d_call: -; clone_size: -; cdr3_nt: TGCAGCGTTCGACGGGGCGGTGCCAAAAACATTCAGTACTTC; cdr3_aa: CSVRRGGAKNIQYF
v_call: TRBV9; j_call: TRBJ2-1; d_call: -; clone_size: once; cdr3_nt: TGTGCCAGCAGCCCCCCCTCGGGGGAGCGCACGAATGAGCAGTTCTTC; cdr3_aa: CASSPPSGERTNEQFF
v_call: TRBV21-1; j_call: TRBJ1-5; d_call: -; clone_size: once; cdr3_nt: TGTGCCAGCAGCAAACGAACAGACATACTCAATCAGCCCCAGCATTTT; cdr3_aa: CASSKRTDILNQPQHF
v_call: TRBV7-8; j_call: TRBJ1-2; d_call: -; clone_size: -; cdr3_nt: TGTGCCAGCAGCTTAATCAGCGGCTATGGCTACACCTTC; cdr3_aa: CASSLISGYGYTF
v_call: TRBV9; j_call: TRBJ2-5; d_call: -; clone_size: -; cdr3_nt: TGTGCCAGCAGCGTAGTTGGAGGGTGGGAGACCCAGTACTTC; cdr3_aa: CASSVVGGWETQYF
v_call: TRBV27; j_call: TRBJ1-5; d_call: -; clone_size: -; cdr3_nt: TGTGCCAGCAGCCAACAGGGAAGGGGTTCCCAGCCCCAGCATTTT; cdr3_aa: CASSQQGRGSQPQHF
v_call: TRBV27; j_call: TRBJ1-4; d_call: -; clone_size: -; cdr3_nt: TGTGCCAGCAGTTTACGGGGGTCTGGAAAACTGTTTTTT; cdr3_aa: CASSLRGSGKLFF
v_call: TRBV15; j_call: TRBJ2-7; d_call: -; clone_size: -; cdr3_nt: TGTGCCACCAGCAGAGACGAAGTGGTTCGGGACCCCTACGAGCAGTACTTC; cdr3_aa: CATSRDEVVRDPYEQYF
v_call: TRBV9; j_call: TRBJ1-5; d_call: TRBD1; clone_size: -; cdr3_nt: TGTGCCAGCAGCGTGGGGACAGGAAGTCAGCCCCAGCATTTT; cdr3_aa: CASSVGTGSQPQHF
v_call: TRBV30; j_call: TRBJ2-7; d_call: TRBD2; clone_size: -; cdr3_nt: TGTGCCTGGAGCCCCCGAGGGACTAGCGGTTACGAGCAGTACTTC; cdr3_aa: CAWSPRGTSGYEQYF
v_call: TRBV13; j_call: TRBJ2-2; d_call: TRBD1; clone_size: -; cdr3_nt: TGTGCCAGCAGCCCGACAGGGATCGGGGAGCTGTTTTTT; cdr3_aa: CASSPTGIGELFF
v_call: TRBV29-1; j_call: TRBJ2-7; d_call: TRBD1; clone_size: few; cdr3_nt: TGCAGCGTTGAGCAGGCCGGGACAGCGTCCTACGAGCAGTACTTC; cdr3_aa: CSVEQAGTASYEQYF
v_call: TRBV12-5; j_call: TRBJ2-1; d_call: -; clone_size: -; cdr3_nt: TGTGCTAGTGGTTTAGGAAGCCTCAATGAGCAGTTCTTC; cdr3_aa: CASGLGSLNEQFF
v_call: TRBV9; j_call: TRBJ2-3; d_call: -; clone_size: -; cdr3_nt: TGTGCCAGCAGCGAACGGGACTTCAGCACAGATACGCAGTATTTT; cdr3_aa: CASSERDFSTDTQYF
v_call: TRBV9; j_call: TRBJ2-4; d_call: -; clone_size: -; cdr3_nt: TGTGCCAGCAGCGTAGCGGGACTTGAGGACATTCAGTACTTC; cdr3_aa: CASSVAGLEDIQYF
v_call: TRBV25-1; j_call: TRBJ2-3; d_call: -; clone_size: once; cdr3_nt: TGTGCCAGCAGTTCCAGCGGACTCACAGATACGCAGTATTTT; cdr3_aa: CASSSSGLTDTQYF
v_call: TRBV10-3; j_call: TRBJ2-1; d_call: -; clone_size: -; cdr3_nt: TGTGCCATCGGTCGGGATACGCGAGGACCCGAATCGTACAATGAGCAGTTCTTC; cdr3_aa: CAIGRDTRGPESYNEQFF
v_call: TRBV2; j_call: TRBJ2-7; d_call: -; clone_size: -; cdr3_nt: TGTGCCAGCAGTGCACCCAGCCCGGGGAGTACCTACGAGCAGTACTTC; cdr3_aa: CASSAPSPGSTYEQYF
v_call: TRBV6-5; j_call: TRBJ2-3; d_call: -; clone_size: -; cdr3_nt: TGTGCCAGCAGCCCCGACGAACCCACAGATACGCAGTATTTT; cdr3_aa: CASSPDEPTDTQYF
v_call: TRBV29-1; j_call: TRBJ2-5; d_call: -; clone_size: few; cdr3_nt: TGCAGCGTTGATCGTCTGGGGGAGGAAGAGACCCAGTACTTC; cdr3_aa: CSVDRLGEEETQYF
v_call: TRBV19; j_call: TRBJ1-2; d_call: -; clone_size: -; cdr3_nt: TGTGCCAGTAAAGGGGAGGGATACCGCTATGGCTACACCTTC; cdr3_aa: CASKGEGYRYGYTF
v_call: TRBV27; j_call: TRBJ2-7; d_call: -; clone_size: -; cdr3_nt: TGTGCCAGCAGTCAAACTGGACGGCAGGGATACGAGCAGTACTTC; cdr3_aa: CASSQTGRQGYEQYF
v_call: TRBV7-9; j_call: TRBJ2-7; d_call: TRBD1; clone_size: -; cdr3_nt: TGTGCCAGCAGCGAGTCGGACAGGGATCTCCTCTACGAGCAGTACTTC; cdr3_aa: CASSESDRDLLYEQYF
v_call: TRBV4-1; j_call: TRBJ2-7; d_call: -; clone_size: -; cdr3_nt: TGCGCCAGCAGCCAGGGGGCTCAATTCGAGCAGTACTTC; cdr3_aa: CASSQGAQFEQYF
v_call: TRBV7-9; j_call: TRBJ2-1; d_call: -; clone_size: -; cdr3_nt: TGTGCCAGCAGCCCGGGGGTCCAGGAGCAGTTCTTC; cdr3_aa: CASSPGVQEQFF
v_call: TRBV30; j_call: TRBJ2-3; d_call: -; clone_size: -; cdr3_nt: TGTGCCTGGAGTGTACTTGCGGATACGCAGTATTTT; cdr3_aa: CAWSVLADTQYF
v_call: TRBV7-9; j_call: TRBJ2-5; d_call: -; clone_size: -; cdr3_nt: TGTGCCAGCAGCTTGGGCCCGGGTCGTGGCCAGTACTTC; cdr3_aa: CASSLGPGRGQYF
v_call: TRBV4-2; j_call: TRBJ2-1; d_call: TRBD2; clone_size: once; cdr3_nt: TGTGCCAGCAGCCCAGATTATAGCGGGGGGTCCTACAATGAGCAGTTCTTC; cdr3_aa: CASSPDYSGGSYNEQFF
v_call: TRBV6-4; j_call: TRBJ2-1; d_call: TRBD2; clone_size: medium-sized; cdr3_nt: TGTGCCAGCAGTGGGACTAGCGGCTCCTACAATGAGCAGTTCTTC; cdr3_aa: CASSGTSGSYNEQFF
v_call: TRBV9; j_call: TRBJ2-6; d_call: -; clone_size: -; cdr3_nt: TGTGCCAGCAGCGTCTCAGGGGCCAACGTCCTGACTTTC; cdr3_aa: CASSVSGANVLTF
v_call: TRBV30; j_call: TRBJ2-7; d_call: -; clone_size: -; cdr3_nt: TGTGCCTGGAGTGTACCCAGAAGCTACGAGCAGTACTTC; cdr3_aa: CAWSVPRSYEQYF
v_call: TRBV10-2; j_call: TRBJ2-1; d_call: -; clone_size: -; cdr3_nt: TGCGCCAGCAGTTCCCTAGATTCCACCAATGAGCAGTTCTTC; cdr3_aa: CASSSLDSTNEQFF